The clone carrying this T cell receptor beta chain was seen many times. Antigen: not known. The sample carries other DNA sequences with the same CDR3. The entirety of the isolated RNA underwent reverse transcription, so expressed TCRB transcripts were sequenced. For naive, central memory and regulatory T cell samples, reads averaged roughly 3.6 million. Profiled with immunoSEQ multiplex PCR; TCRdb holds only in-frame clones, not every one. The table includes 95,000 to 150,000 clones, about a sixth detected once. CD4+ naive, central memory, regulatory and stem cell-like memory subsets were isolated by sorting on CD45RO/CCR7/CD25/CD127/CD95/CD27. The data stem from a study of beta chain features in type 1 diabetes. At the level of the study: In age, gender and cell yields, patients were similar to healthy donors. The study's findings and limits: VDJ junctions sequenced from type 1 diabetes patients showed fewer insertions and more deletions. Moderate yet significant TCRB CDR3 shortening was seen in Type 1 diabetes patients in all four CD4+ subsets.

V was clipped by 3 bases and J by 1 base; unmatched bases: 8. This CDR3 contains 16 residues. CDR1 SGDLS and CDR2 YYNGEE come from the germline V gene. Sequencing used central memory CD4+ T cells from blood. This sequence joins TRBV9 and TRBJ2-7, with 9 bases aligning to TRBD1. This TCR was sampled from a man aged 25 to 40 with type 1 diabetes. The CDR3 nucleotides are TGTGCCAGCAGCGCCGGTCGGGACAGGGCTTCCTACGAGCAGTACTTC. Translated: CASSAGRDRASYEQYF.